This T cell receptor (beta chain) was documented in a study of blood T cell repertoires in COVID-19. The wider study: T cells, B-cell-depleted T cells, or PBMCs provided the cDNA or gDNA that served as material.

Participants were aged about 18 to 100 years, lived in around 22 US areas, and enrolled virtually. Among Cohort 3 donors, those recovered had two negative PCRs, clearance, or symptom resolution. TCRdb's copy holds only in-frame clones and misses some; the assay was immunoSEQ multiplex PCR. The table records roughly 250,000 clones, about 87% of them present only once. The CDR3 has 14 amino acids. Per germline, CDR1 MNHEY and CDR2 SVGAGI. The V end was cut by 7 bases, the J end by 1 base, with 13 bases between. This TCR derives from a woman in her forties or fifties who had recovered from COVID-19. The chain uses TRBV6-5 and TRBJ1-1; D is unclear. The specimen was PBMCs or T cells enriched from blood (not recorded which). This chain's CDR3 is CASNRVGRNTEAFF. DNA for the CDR3: TGTGCCAGCAACCGTGTCGGGAGGAACACTGAAGCTTTCTTT.